A selection of T cell receptor beta chains follows, all from one sample in a study of T cells in Graves' hyperthyroidism and ophthalmopathy. One entry per CDR3 protein results from TCRdb running MiXCR on the multiplex PCR reads. The sample holds 800,000 or so distinct CDR3 sequences, about 38% seen once. Sequenced material: blood. The receptors were gathered from a man younger than 35 with Graves' hyperthyroidism. The CDR3 runs from the conserved cysteine through the conserved F or W. The order of the fields is clone size, D gene, J gene, V gene, CDR3 DNA, CDR3 protein. A D gene is named only where the DNA matches it firmly. Size values are once, few and many counts, or a class for expanded clones, and some rows have none.

clone_size: many
d_call: TRBD2
j_call: TRBJ2-6
v_call: TRBV2
cdr3_nt: TGTGCCAGCAGTCCGGGACTAGCGGGGGACTCTGGGGCCAACGTCCTGACTTTC
cdr3_aa: CASSPGLAGDSGANVLTF

clone_size: many
d_call: NA
j_call: TRBJ2-2
v_call: TRBV15
cdr3_nt: TGTGCCACCAGACGGACAGAACCCGGGGAGCTGTTTTTT
cdr3_aa: CATRRTEPGELFF

clone_size: NA
d_call: TRBD2
j_call: TRBJ2-5
v_call: TRBV7-3
cdr3_nt: TGCGCCAGCAGCCAAGGGGAGGGGTACTTGGAGACCCAGTACTTC
cdr3_aa: CASSQGEGYLETQYF

clone_size: NA
d_call: TRBD2
j_call: TRBJ2-5
v_call: TRBV6-5
cdr3_nt: TGTGCCAGCAGCCCTGGACTAGCGGGAGGACGAGGGCGGCAAGAGACCCAGTACTTC
cdr3_aa: CASSPGLAGGRGRQETQYF

clone_size: NA
d_call: TRBD1
j_call: TRBJ1-2
v_call: TRBV29-1
cdr3_nt: TGCAGCCGTCAGGGGGAGGCTAACTATGGCTACACCTTC
cdr3_aa: CSRQGEANYGYTF

clone_size: NA
d_call: TRBD1
j_call: TRBJ1-1
v_call: TRBV9
cdr3_nt: TGTGCCAGCAGCATGCAGGGGGCGGGGGTCACTGAAGCTTTCTTT
cdr3_aa: CASSMQGAGVTEAFF

clone_size: few
d_call: TRBD1
j_call: TRBJ1-4
v_call: TRBV9
cdr3_nt: TGTGCCAGCAGCTCGCGGGGGACAGGGATTGAAAAACTGTTTTTT
cdr3_aa: CASSSRGTGIEKLFF

clone_size: NA
d_call: TRBD1
j_call: TRBJ1-1
v_call: TRBV28
cdr3_nt: TGTGCCAGCAGTTTCCCCGGGACAGGGAACACTGAAGCTTTCTTT
cdr3_aa: CASSFPGTGNTEAFF

clone_size: few
d_call: NA
j_call: TRBJ1-1
v_call: TRBV5-1
cdr3_nt: TGTGCCAGCAGCTTGGTTGATTACGTGGGAGTCAACGCTTTCTTT
cdr3_aa: CASSLVDYVGVNAFF

clone_size: few
d_call: NA
j_call: TRBJ2-7
v_call: TRBV7-6
cdr3_nt: TGTGCCAGCAGCTTAGAGGTGAGAGGGGGGACATCCCTGAACTTC
cdr3_aa: CASSLEVRGGTSLNF

clone_size: many
d_call: NA
j_call: TRBJ2-5
v_call: TRBV7-2
cdr3_nt: TGTGCCAGCAGCTCCCCAGACAGGCAAGAGACCCAGTACTTC
cdr3_aa: CASSSPDRQETQYF

clone_size: NA
d_call: TRBD1
j_call: TRBJ2-7
v_call: TRBV12-3/TRBV12-4
cdr3_nt: TGTGCCAGCAGGACAGGGTTCGAGCAGTACTTC
cdr3_aa: CASRTGFEQYF

clone_size: few
d_call: NA
j_call: TRBJ1-1
v_call: TRBV20-1
cdr3_nt: TGCAGTGCTAGAGGTCCCGGGGGTCCTGAAGCTTTCTTT
cdr3_aa: CSARGPGGPEAFF

clone_size: NA
d_call: NA
j_call: TRBJ1-5
v_call: TRBV19
cdr3_nt: TGTGCCAGTCAAGAAGATTTCAATCAGCCCCAGCATTTT
cdr3_aa: CASQEDFNQPQHF

clone_size: NA
d_call: NA
j_call: TRBJ1-5
v_call: TRBV2
cdr3_nt: TGTGCCAGCAGTGAGGGTGGGGTAGGGCCCCAGCATTTT
cdr3_aa: CASSEGGVGPQHF

clone_size: NA
d_call: NA
j_call: TRBJ1-1
v_call: TRBV29-1
cdr3_nt: TGCAGCGCCCGACGGGGAAAGAACACTGAAGCTTTCTTT
cdr3_aa: CSARRGKNTEAFF

clone_size: few
d_call: TRBD1
j_call: TRBJ1-1
v_call: TRBV28
cdr3_nt: TGTGCCAGCAGACCGGGACAGGTTGTTGAAGCTTTCTTT
cdr3_aa: CASRPGQVVEAFF

clone_size: NA
d_call: TRBD1
j_call: TRBJ1-5
v_call: TRBV19
cdr3_nt: TGTGCCAGTAGGCCAGGGAGGGGGCCAAATCAGCCCCAGCATTTT
cdr3_aa: CASRPGRGPNQPQHF

clone_size: NA
d_call: NA
j_call: TRBJ1-3
v_call: TRBV7-9
cdr3_nt: TGTGCCAGCAGCTTAATGGTCTCTGGAAACACCATATATTTT
cdr3_aa: CASSLMVSGNTIYF

clone_size: NA
d_call: TRBD1
j_call: TRBJ1-4
v_call: TRBV10-3
cdr3_nt: TGTGCCAGCAAGGACAGGGGGAGGTCTAATGAAAAACTGTTTTTT
cdr3_aa: CASKDRGRSNEKLFF

clone_size: many
d_call: NA
j_call: TRBJ2-5
v_call: TRBV7-8
cdr3_nt: TGTGCCAGCGGCCGAGTGTACCAAGAGACCCAGTACTTC
cdr3_aa: CASGRVYQETQYF

clone_size: many
d_call: TRBD1
j_call: TRBJ1-2
v_call: TRBV2
cdr3_nt: TGTGCCAGCAGTAAAGAGGGGGCCCAAGCGTATGGCTACACCTTC
cdr3_aa: CASSKEGAQAYGYTF

clone_size: NA
d_call: TRBD1
j_call: TRBJ2-2
v_call: TRBV19
cdr3_nt: TGTGCCAGTAGAGACAGGGGAAGTATAAACACCGGGGAGCTGTTTTTT
cdr3_aa: CASRDRGSINTGELFF

clone_size: many
d_call: NA
j_call: TRBJ2-7
v_call: TRBV7-2
cdr3_nt: TGTGCCAGCAGCTCCAGGGACTTCTACGAGCAGTACTTC
cdr3_aa: CASSSRDFYEQYF

clone_size: few
d_call: TRBD1
j_call: TRBJ1-1
v_call: TRBV5-8
cdr3_nt: TGTGCCAGCAGCTTCGGACAGGGGGGTGAAGCTTTCTTT
cdr3_aa: CASSFGQGGEAFF

clone_size: NA
d_call: NA
j_call: TRBJ2-5
v_call: TRBV29-1
cdr3_nt: TGCAGCGGAGGTGGGGGGCCAGGAGAGACCCAGTACTTC
cdr3_aa: CSGGGGPGETQYF

clone_size: many
d_call: NA
j_call: TRBJ1-5
v_call: TRBV2
cdr3_nt: TGTGCCAGCAGTGAGCTGGAGTATAGCAATCAGCCCCAGCATTTT
cdr3_aa: CASSELEYSNQPQHF

clone_size: few
d_call: TRBD1
j_call: TRBJ2-5
v_call: TRBV6-1
cdr3_nt: TGTGCCAGCAGTGGAACAGGGGACGAGACCCAGTACTTC
cdr3_aa: CASSGTGDETQYF

clone_size: few
d_call: NA
j_call: TRBJ2-5
v_call: TRBV6-6
cdr3_nt: TGTGCCATCTCCAGGGGGCTAGCGGAAGAGACCCAGTACTTC
cdr3_aa: CAISRGLAEETQYF

clone_size: few
d_call: NA
j_call: TRBJ1-5
v_call: TRBV27
cdr3_nt: TGTGCCAGCAGTTTAGTGTGGGGTCAGCCCCAGCATTTT
cdr3_aa: CASSLVWGQPQHF

clone_size: NA
d_call: NA
j_call: TRBJ1-5
v_call: TRBV9
cdr3_nt: TGTGCCAGCAGCGAACAGGGAGTGGAGCCCCAGCATTTT
cdr3_aa: CASSEQGVEPQHF

clone_size: NA
d_call: NA
j_call: TRBJ1-5
v_call: TRBV19
cdr3_nt: TGTGCCAGTAGTTCAGGGGCTGACTTTAGCAATCAGCCCCAGCATTTT
cdr3_aa: CASSSGADFSNQPQHF

clone_size: few
d_call: TRBD1
j_call: TRBJ1-1
v_call: TRBV7-2
cdr3_nt: TGTGCCAGCAGCCAAGATGGGTGGGGACAGGGCCCTGAAGCTTTCTTT
cdr3_aa: CASSQDGWGQGPEAFF

clone_size: few
d_call: NA
j_call: TRBJ2-7
v_call: TRBV11-2
cdr3_nt: TGTGCCAGCAGCCCGGGGGTAGCGGTAGGCGAGCAGTACTTC
cdr3_aa: CASSPGVAVGEQYF

clone_size: NA
d_call: TRBD1
j_call: TRBJ2-2
v_call: TRBV19
cdr3_nt: TGTGCCAGCCGACCCCGGGACAGGAGGAACACCGGGGAGCTGTTTTTT
cdr3_aa: CASRPRDRRNTGELFF

clone_size: many
d_call: NA
j_call: TRBJ1-6
v_call: TRBV7-8
cdr3_nt: TGTGCCAGCAGCTTAGCCAGGAACAATTCACCCCTCCACTTT
cdr3_aa: CASSLARNNSPLHF

clone_size: many
d_call: NA
j_call: TRBJ2-7
v_call: TRBV7-2
cdr3_nt: TGTGCCAGCAGCTTATCCACGGTGGGTAACCTCGAGCAGTACTTC
cdr3_aa: CASSLSTVGNLEQYF

clone_size: many
d_call: NA
j_call: TRBJ2-6
v_call: TRBV2
cdr3_nt: TGTGCCAGCAACCGGCAGGGATCCTCTGGGGCCAACGTCCTGACTTTC
cdr3_aa: CASNRQGSSGANVLTF

clone_size: many
d_call: TRBD1
j_call: TRBJ1-6
v_call: TRBV5-5
cdr3_nt: TGTGCCAGCAGCTTCGACAGGGATAATTCACCCCTCCACTTT
cdr3_aa: CASSFDRDNSPLHF

clone_size: many
d_call: NA
j_call: TRBJ1-2
v_call: TRBV19
cdr3_nt: TGTGCCAGTAGTAGTGACAGGATGTATGGCTACACCTTC
cdr3_aa: CASSSDRMYGYTF

clone_size: many
d_call: TRBD1
j_call: TRBJ1-5
v_call: TRBV24-1
cdr3_nt: TGTGCCACCAGTGATTCCGGGACAGGACGCATCGATCAGCCCCAGCATTTT
cdr3_aa: CATSDSGTGRIDQPQHF

clone_size: many
d_call: NA
j_call: TRBJ2-6
v_call: TRBV11-2
cdr3_nt: TGTGCCAGCAGGACTGGAGGGACTGGGGCCAACGTCCTGACTTTC
cdr3_aa: CASRTGGTGANVLTF

clone_size: many
d_call: TRBD2
j_call: TRBJ2-5
v_call: TRBV29-1
cdr3_nt: TGCAGCGTTGATGGACTAGCGGATCGTGGATGGGCCCAGTACTTC
cdr3_aa: CSVDGLADRGWAQYF

clone_size: NA
d_call: TRBD2
j_call: TRBJ2-5
v_call: TRBV10-3
cdr3_nt: TGTGCCAGCAGTAAGCGGGAACTGGAGGAGACCCAGTACTTC
cdr3_aa: CASSKRELEETQYF

clone_size: NA
d_call: NA
j_call: TRBJ2-7
v_call: TRBV19
cdr3_nt: TGTGCCAGTAGTATAAGTGTCCACTACGAGCAGTACTTC
cdr3_aa: CASSISVHYEQYF

clone_size: few
d_call: NA
j_call: TRBJ1-1
v_call: TRBV7-2
cdr3_nt: TGTGCCAGCGAGGAGGTTCCGAACACTGAAGCTTTCTTT
cdr3_aa: CASEEVPNTEAFF

clone_size: NA
d_call: NA
j_call: TRBJ2-3
v_call: TRBV7-9
cdr3_nt: TGTGCCAGCCTCCCGGCCAGTCCAGATACGCAGTATTTT
cdr3_aa: CASLPASPDTQYF

clone_size: few
d_call: TRBD2
j_call: TRBJ2-7
v_call: TRBV7-9
cdr3_nt: TGTGCCAGCAGCTTTCTGACTAGCGGGAGTCGTAACGAGCAGTACTTC
cdr3_aa: CASSFLTSGSRNEQYF

clone_size: many
d_call: NA
j_call: TRBJ1-4
v_call: TRBV25-1
cdr3_nt: TGTGCCAGCAGTGATCTCGGCGAGGAAAAACTGTTTTTT
cdr3_aa: CASSDLGEEKLFF

clone_size: few
d_call: NA
j_call: TRBJ2-7
v_call: TRBV29-1
cdr3_nt: TGCAGCGTTGATGGGAGCACAGGGTTTAAGTTTTACGAGCAGTACTTC
cdr3_aa: CSVDGSTGFKFYEQYF

clone_size: NA
d_call: NA
j_call: TRBJ1-5
v_call: TRBV15
cdr3_nt: TGTGCCACCAGCACTGACCCGGGCCATCTTCAGCCCCAGCATTTT
cdr3_aa: CATSTDPGHLQPQHF